The 3 T cell receptor beta chains given below trace back to one sample, sequenced in a study of molecular identifiers for immune sequencing clone quantification. Using its own MiXCR run on the PCR reads, TCRdb lists one record per CDR3 protein. Here the sample spans 300,000 to 400,000 distinct CDR3 sequences, under 25% being singletons. The material sequenced was naive CD8+ T cells from blood, with Jurkat cell RNA spiked in. Subset specified: FACS-sorted CD8+CD4-CCR7+CD45RA+ naive T cells. These receptors all come from a human donor in good health. Some libraries in this study had Jurkat cell RNA spiked in.

V and J are TRBV5-1 and TRBJ2-3; 7 bases line up with TRBD1. Trimming cost V 5 bases and J 0 bases; bases outside gene matches: 12. The CDR3 is made up of 17 amino acids. Germline values: CDR1 SGHRS, CDR2 YFSETQ. The CDR3 loop is CASRIYIQGVSTDTQYF. The CDR3 nucleotides are TGCGCCAGCAGAATTTACATCCAGGGGGTCAGCACAGATACGCAGTATTTT. The complete variable domain, with remaining parts taken from reference TRBV5-1 and TRBJ2-3, reads KAGVTQTPRYLIKTRGQQVTLSCSPISGHRSVSWYQQTPGQGLQFLFEYFSETQRNKGNFPGRFSGRQFSNSRSEMNVSTLELGDSALYLCASRIYIQGVSTDTQYFGPGTRLTVL.

In the case of this clonotype: The conserved phenylalanine or tryptophan normally closing the CDR3 is absent here, so this likely arose from a read error. The rearrangement joins TRBV4-3 to TRBJ1-3, with unresolved D. Germline CDR1 LGHNA, CDR2 YSLEER. V was trimmed by 0 bases and J by 0 bases, leaving 9 bases between them. This CDR3 contains 16 residues. The CDR3 region is CASSQDGSSSGNTIYS. The CDR3 coding sequence is TGCGCCAGCAGCCAAGATGGAAGCAGCTCTGGAAACACCATATATTCT.

This clonotype has a handful of counts. The V gene is TRBV19, the J gene TRBJ2-5; D is unresolved. With 4 bases removed from V and 7 bases from J, the gap between germline ends came to 13 bases. Germline assignment: CDR1 LNHDA and CDR2 SQIVND (reference sequence). The CDR3 covers 13 residues. CDR3 sequence: CASSNPPAGTQYF. The CDR3 nucleotides are TGTGCCAGTAGTAACCCCCCGGCCGGGACCCAGTACTTC.